These 15 T cell receptor beta chains were all obtained from the same sample, sequenced in a study of T cells after yellow fever vaccination. From the 5' RACE reads, TCRdb called clonotypes with MiXCR, one entry per CDR3 protein. The repertoire holds roughly 140,000 distinct CDR3 sequences, with 7.7% as singletons. The sequencing here drew on CD4+ T cells sorted from PBMCs, taken 5 days after the yellow fever booster vaccination. All receptors derive from a man between 25 and 39 years old who received the YFV17D yellow fever vaccine.

This clonotype has ten or more counts. This chain uses TRBV29-1 with TRBJ2-1; D is perhaps TRBD2 (6 bases). The CDR3 is 12 residues long. V gave up 7 bases and J gave up 3 bases, with 10 bases separating them. Germline-derived CDR1 and CDR2 are SQVTM and ANQGSEA. The CDR3, as DNA: TGCAGCGCTTTTAGCGGCTACAATGAGCAGTTCTTC. It yields the protein CSAFSGYNEQFF.

This chain joins TRBV7-2 and TRBJ2-7, with 8 bases aligning to TRBD2. CDR3 length equals 15 residues. Trimming took 3 bases from V and 6 from J; bases not matched to a gene: 10. CDR1 is SGHTA and CDR2 is FQGNSA in the germline V gene. CDR3 residues: CASSFLERELSEQYF. In nucleotides, the CDR3 is TGTGCCAGCAGCTTTTTGGAGCGGGAGCTTAGCGAGCAGTACTTC. Complete variable domain (other parts from reference TRBV7-2 and TRBJ2-7): GAGVSQSPSNKVTEKGKDVELRCDPISGHTALYWYRQSLGQGLEFLIYFQGNSAPDKSGLPSDRFSAERTGGSVSTLTIQRTQQEDSAVYLCASSFLERELSEQYFGPGTRLTVT.

This clonotype was counted ten times or more. V and J are TRBV28 and TRBJ2-7, with TRBD2 identical over 7 bases. Trimming took 7 bases from V and 0 from J; bases not matched to a gene: 6. CDR1 is MDHEN, CDR2 SYDVKM, per germline. The CDR3 has 14 residues. Written as DNA, the CDR3 is TGTGCCAGCAACTTGGGGGGGAGCTCCTACGAGCAGTACTTC. Residues: CASNLGGSSYEQYF.

This clonotype has a count of ten or more. This chain joins TRBV6-5 and TRBJ1-1, with D unresolved. Germline V gene sequence: CDR1 MNHEY, CDR2 SVGAGI. CDR3 length: 11 residues. The V and J ends lost 8 bases and 6 bases respectively, with 10 bases between them. CDR3 amino acids: CASGQRAEAFF. In nucleotides, the CDR3 is TGTGCCAGCGGGCAGCGTGCTGAAGCTTTCTTT.

This rearrangement joins TRBV18 to TRBJ2-5, with TRBD2 identical over 10 bases. The V gene end was trimmed by 3 bases and the J gene end by 5 bases; junction bases not matched to a gene: 9. Germline V gene sequence: CDR1 KGHSH, CDR2 LQKENI. CDR3 length equals 16 residues. The CDR3 coding sequence is TGTGCCAGCTCACCGCCGGGAGCGGGAGGGAAGGAGACCCAGTACTTC. It specifies CASSPPGAGGKETQYF. Combining the CDR3 with reference TRBV18 and TRBJ2-5 gives the whole variable domain NAGVMQNPRHLVRRRGQEARLRCSPMKGHSHVYWYRQLPEEGLKFMVYLQKENIIDESGMPKERFSAEFPKEGPSILRIQQVVRGDSAAYFCASSPPGAGGKETQYFGPGTRLLVL.

This clonotype was seen a few times. The chain uses TRBV7-2 and TRBJ1-3, with 8 positions matching TRBD1. The CDR3 consists of 15 residues. Germline CDR1 and CDR2: SGHTA and FQGNSA. The V segment lost 5 bases and the J segment 1 base; nucleotides outside the gene matches: 4. CDR3 nucleotide sequence: TGTGCCAGCAGCGTCGACAGGGGATCTGGAAACACCATATATTTT. Protein: CASSVDRGSGNTIYF.

At least ten counts were recorded for this clonotype. The chain couples TRBV14 to TRBJ2-1; D not resolved. From germline, CDR1 is SGHDN and CDR2 FVKESK. The CDR3 length is 15 residues. Trimming left V 7 bases short and J 3 bases short, with 16 bases between. The CDR3 nucleotides are TGTGCCAGCACCGACGGTCCCGCGAACTACAATGAGCAGTTCTTC. The encoded protein is CASTDGPANYNEQFF.

This clonotype was picked up a small number of times. The rearrangement links TRBV18 to TRBJ2-1, with D perhaps matching TRBD2 (6 bases). The CDR3 is made up of 18 amino acids. Trimming removed 2 bases at V and 0 bases at J, with 17 bases between. Germline V gene data show CDR1 as KGHSH and CDR2 as LQKENI. Written as DNA, the CDR3 is TGTGCCAGCTCACCAAGGCCAGTTAGCGGAAGCTCCTACAATGAGCAGTTCTTC. It specifies CASSPRPVSGSSYNEQFF.

There are many counts of this clonotype. The rearrangement links TRBV14 to TRBJ1-2; D is unresolved. V lost 1 base, J lost 4 bases, and 7 bases lay in between. The CDR3 extends over 13 amino acids. Germline V gene data show CDR1 as SGHDN and CDR2 as FVKESK. DNA of the CDR3: TGTGCCAGCAGCCAAGGAGAGTTCTATGGCTACACCTTC. Its translation is CASSQGEFYGYTF. Looking up the rest from reference TRBV14 and TRBJ1-2 gives the full variable domain: EAGVTQFPSHSVIEKGQTVTLRCDPISGHDNLYWYRRVMGKEIKFLLHFVKESKQDESGMPNNRFLAERTGGTYSTLKVQPAELEDSGVYFCASSQGEFYGYTFGSGTRLTVV.

This clonotype was seen repeatedly, ten times or more. This chain connects TRBV7-9 to TRBJ1-2; D not certain. Germline-derived CDR1 and CDR2 are SEHNR and FQNEAQ (reference sequence). The CDR3 spans 13 residues. Trimming shortened V by 7 bases and J by 3 bases, and 12 bases separated the two germline ends. The CDR3 DNA reads TGTGCCAGCACACGGGCTGGCTACTATGGCTACACCTTC. Translation gives CASTRAGYYGYTF.

This clonotype was recorded many times. The chain has TRBV28 and TRBJ2-1; D gene ambiguous. V lost 7 bases to trimming and J lost 2 bases, with 6 bases between them. The CDR3 extends over 12 amino acids. Germline V lookup: CDR1 MDHEN, CDR2 SYDVKM. The CDR3 spells CASMAAYNEQFF. The CDR3 DNA reads TGTGCCAGCATGGCCGCCTACAATGAGCAGTTCTTC.

This clonotype was found a few times. The chain links TRBV6-2 or TRBV6-3 to TRBJ2-7; TRBD2 matches at 9 bases. CDR1 is MNHEY, CDR2 SVGEGT, per germline. The J segment lost 2 bases and the V segment lost 2 bases, leaving 7 bases of the junction unmatched. CDR3 length: 16 residues. This CDR3 reads CASSYRGLAETYEQYF. Here the CDR3 DNA reads TGTGCCAGCAGTTACCGGGGACTAGCCGAAACCTACGAGCAGTACTTC.

This clonotype was found many times. This chain links TRBV12-3 or TRBV12-4 with TRBJ2-5; 7 bases align to TRBD2. V lost 6 bases and J lost 4; bases outside the gene matches: 11. The CDR3 runs 15 residues. The CDR3 nucleotides are TGTGCCAGCAGCCCCCCCGGACTAGGTGGAGAGACCCAGTACTTC. Translating gives CASSPPGLGGETQYF.

Notes on this clonotype: This may come from a read error, since a much larger clone is one base off. V usage is TRBV20-1 and J usage is TRBJ2-5; D perhaps matches TRBD2 (6 bases). V lost 3 bases, J lost 1 base, and 9 bases lay in between. Germline V gene lookup returns CDR1 DFQATT and CDR2 SNEGSKA (reference sequence). The CDR3 has 13 residues. In DNA form, the CDR3 reads TGCAGTGCTAGCGGGAGCTGCCAAGAGACCCAGTACTTC. It translates to CSASGSCQETQYF.

This clonotype was recorded at least ten times. The chain joins TRBV4-1 to TRBJ2-7, with TRBD2 as a possible D gene (5 bases). The V end was cut by 1 base, the J end by 9 bases, with 25 bases between. This CDR3 has 17 residues. Germline V lookup: CDR1 MGHRA, CDR2 YSYEKL. The CDR3 reads CASSQGNMGRYPEGQYF. Written as DNA, the CDR3 is TGCGCCAGCAGCCAAGGGAATATGGGCCGCTACCCTGAGGGGCAGTACTTC.